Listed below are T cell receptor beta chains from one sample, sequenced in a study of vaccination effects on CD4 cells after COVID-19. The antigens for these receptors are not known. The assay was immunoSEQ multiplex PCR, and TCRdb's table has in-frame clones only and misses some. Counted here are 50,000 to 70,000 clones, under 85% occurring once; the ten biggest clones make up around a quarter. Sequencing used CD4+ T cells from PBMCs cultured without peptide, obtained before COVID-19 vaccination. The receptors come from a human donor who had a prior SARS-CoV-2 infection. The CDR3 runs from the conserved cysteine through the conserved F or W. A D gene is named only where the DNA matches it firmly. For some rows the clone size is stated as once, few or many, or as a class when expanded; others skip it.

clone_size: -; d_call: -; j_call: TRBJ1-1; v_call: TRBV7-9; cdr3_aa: CASSVVDRNTEAFF; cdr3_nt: TGTGCCAGCAGCGTAGTCGACCGAAACACTGAAGCTTTCTTT
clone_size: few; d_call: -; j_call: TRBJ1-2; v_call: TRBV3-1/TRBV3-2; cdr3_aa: CASSQGMPDYGYTF; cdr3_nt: TGTGCCAGCAGCCAAGGCATGCCAGATTATGGCTACACCTTC
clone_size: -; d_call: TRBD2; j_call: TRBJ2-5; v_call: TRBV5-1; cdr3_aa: CASSLPSGGIQETQYF; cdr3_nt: TGCGCCAGCAGCTTACCTAGCGGGGGGATCCAAGAGACCCAGTACTTC
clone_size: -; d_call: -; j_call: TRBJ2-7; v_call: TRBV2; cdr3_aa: CASADTPSWEYF; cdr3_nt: TGTGCCAGCGCGGATACCCCCTCTTGGGAGTACTTC
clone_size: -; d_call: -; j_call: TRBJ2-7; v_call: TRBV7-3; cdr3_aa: CASSLSPGEEQYF; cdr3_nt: TGTGCCAGCAGCTTAAGTCCAGGGGAAGAGCAGTACTTC
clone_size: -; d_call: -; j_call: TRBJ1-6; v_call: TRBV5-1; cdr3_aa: CASRPTRGGTENSPLHF; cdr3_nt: TGCGCCAGCAGACCGACCAGGGGAGGCACAGAGAATTCACCCCTCCACTTT
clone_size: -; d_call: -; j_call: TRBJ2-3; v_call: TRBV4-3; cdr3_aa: CASSQATLVTDTQYF; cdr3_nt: TGCGCCAGCAGCCAAGCCACACTAGTCACAGATACGCAGTATTTT
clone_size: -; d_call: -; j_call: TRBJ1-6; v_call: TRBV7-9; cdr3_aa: CASSLVGVYSPLHF; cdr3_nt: TGTGCCAGCAGTTTAGTGGGGGTGTATTCACCCCTCCACTTT
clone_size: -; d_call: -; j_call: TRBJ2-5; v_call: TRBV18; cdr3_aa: CASLQGRGETQYF; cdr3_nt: TGTGCCAGCTTACAGGGTCGAGGAGAGACCCAGTACTTC
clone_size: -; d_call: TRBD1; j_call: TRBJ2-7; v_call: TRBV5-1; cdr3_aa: CASSLGTGGYEQYF; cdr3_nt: TGCGCCAGCAGCTTGGGGACAGGGGGCTACGAGCAGTACTTC
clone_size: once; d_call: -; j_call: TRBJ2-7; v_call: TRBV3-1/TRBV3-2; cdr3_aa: CASSQAGASYEQYF; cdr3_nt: TGTGCCAGCAGCCAAGCAGGGGCATCCTACGAGCAGTACTTC
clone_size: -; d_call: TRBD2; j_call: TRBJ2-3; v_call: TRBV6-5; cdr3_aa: CASRNSGASTDTQYF; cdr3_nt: TGTGCCAGCAGGAATAGCGGGGCGAGCACAGATACGCAGTATTTT
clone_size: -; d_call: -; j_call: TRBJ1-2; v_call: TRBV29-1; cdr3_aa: CSVEDPGDRGYTF; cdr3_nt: TGCAGCGTTGAAGATCCAGGGGATCGTGGCTACACCTTC
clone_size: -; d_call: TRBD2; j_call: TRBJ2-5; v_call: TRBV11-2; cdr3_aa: CASSGLAEETQYF; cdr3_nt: TGTGCCAGCAGCGGACTAGCGGAAGAGACCCAGTACTTC
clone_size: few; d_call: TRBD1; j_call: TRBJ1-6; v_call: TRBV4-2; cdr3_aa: CASSPGGVNSPLHF; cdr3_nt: TGTGCCAGCAGCCCAGGGGGTGTAAATTCACCCCTCCACTTT
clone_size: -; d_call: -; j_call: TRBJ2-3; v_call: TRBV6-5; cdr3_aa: CASSYRPAGTDTQYF; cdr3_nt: TGTGCCAGCAGTTACAGGCCAGCTGGCACAGATACGCAGTATTTT
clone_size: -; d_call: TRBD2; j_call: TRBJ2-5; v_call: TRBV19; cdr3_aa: CATRLAAQETQYF; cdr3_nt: TGTGCCACCAGACTAGCGGCTCAAGAGACCCAGTACTTC
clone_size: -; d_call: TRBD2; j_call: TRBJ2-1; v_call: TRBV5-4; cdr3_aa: CASSRDSGRSSNEQFF; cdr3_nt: TGTGCCAGCAGCCGTGATAGCGGGAGGAGCTCAAATGAGCAGTTCTTC
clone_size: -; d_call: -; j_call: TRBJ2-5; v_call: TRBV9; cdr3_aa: CASSVVVTQYF; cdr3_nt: TGTGCCAGCAGCGTAGTAGTGACCCAGTACTTC
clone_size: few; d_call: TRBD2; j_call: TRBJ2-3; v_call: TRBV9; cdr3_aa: CASSVDSSGTQYF; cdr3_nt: TGTGCCAGCAGCGTAGATTCTAGCGGAACGCAGTATTTT
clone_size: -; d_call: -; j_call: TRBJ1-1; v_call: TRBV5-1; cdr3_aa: CASSLVGGIGAFF; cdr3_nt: TGCGCCAGCAGCTTGGTCGGGGGAATCGGGGCTTTCTTT
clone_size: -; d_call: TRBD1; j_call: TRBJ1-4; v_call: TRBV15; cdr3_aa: CATSRGLGGTANEKLFF; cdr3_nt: TGTGCCACCAGCAGAGGGCTAGGGGGCACAGCTAATGAAAAACTGTTTTTT
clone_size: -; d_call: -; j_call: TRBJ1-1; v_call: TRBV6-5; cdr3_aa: CASSRNRWNTEAFF; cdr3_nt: TGTGCCAGCAGTCGGAACAGGTGGAACACTGAAGCTTTCTTT
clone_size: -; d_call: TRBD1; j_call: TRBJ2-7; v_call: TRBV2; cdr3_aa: CASRPTLRDRFSYEQYF; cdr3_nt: TGTGCCAGCAGGCCTACTCTCCGGGACAGGTTCTCCTACGAGCAGTACTTC
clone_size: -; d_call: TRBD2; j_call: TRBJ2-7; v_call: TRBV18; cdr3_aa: CASSPLGTSGPSYEQYF; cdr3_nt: TGTGCCAGCTCACCCCTCGGGACTAGCGGGCCCTCCTACGAGCAGTACTTC
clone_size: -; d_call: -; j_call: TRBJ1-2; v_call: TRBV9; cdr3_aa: CASSVGQGHYGYTF; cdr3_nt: TGTGCCAGCAGCGTAGGGCAGGGCCACTATGGCTACACCTTC
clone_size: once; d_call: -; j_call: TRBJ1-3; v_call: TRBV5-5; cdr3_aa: CASSLGYTAGNTIYF; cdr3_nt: TGTGCCAGCAGCTTGGGATACACAGCCGGAAACACCATATATTTT
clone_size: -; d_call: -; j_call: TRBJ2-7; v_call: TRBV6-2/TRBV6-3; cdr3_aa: CASSYRKGVNYEQYF; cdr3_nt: TGTGCCAGCAGTTATCGAAAAGGGGTTAACTACGAGCAGTACTTC
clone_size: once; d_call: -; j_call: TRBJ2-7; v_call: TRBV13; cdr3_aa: CASSLGAAREQYF; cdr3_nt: TGTGCCAGCAGTTTAGGGGCAGCTAGGGAGCAGTACTTC
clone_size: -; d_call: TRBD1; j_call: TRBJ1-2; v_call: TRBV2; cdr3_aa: CARTGTGALYTF; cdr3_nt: TGTGCCAGAACCGGGACAGGGGCCCTTTACACCTTC
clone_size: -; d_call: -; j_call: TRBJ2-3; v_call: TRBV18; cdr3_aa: CASSSEGSHTDTQYF; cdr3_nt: TGTGCCAGCTCATCCGAGGGGAGCCACACAGATACGCAGTATTTT
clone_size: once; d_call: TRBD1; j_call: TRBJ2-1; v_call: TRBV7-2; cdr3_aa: CAGTGTGRANEQFF; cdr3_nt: TGTGCTGGAACCGGGACAGGGCGCGCGAATGAGCAGTTCTTC
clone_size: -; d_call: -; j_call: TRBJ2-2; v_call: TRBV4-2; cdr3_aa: CASRADKNTGELFF; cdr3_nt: TGTGCCAGCAGAGCAGACAAGAACACCGGGGAGCTGTTTTTT
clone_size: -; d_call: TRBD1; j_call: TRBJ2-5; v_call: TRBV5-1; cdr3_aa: CASSWGGQGETQYF; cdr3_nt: TGCGCCAGCAGCTGGGGAGGACAGGGAGAGACCCAGTACTTC
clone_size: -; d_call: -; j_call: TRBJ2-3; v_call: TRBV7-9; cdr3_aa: CASSLSPDTQYF; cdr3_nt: TGTGCCAGCAGCTTAAGTCCTGATACGCAGTATTTT
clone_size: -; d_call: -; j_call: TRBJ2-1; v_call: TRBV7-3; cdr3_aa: CASSRAATAYNEQFF; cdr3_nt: TGTGCCAGCAGCCGAGCGGCAACCGCCTACAATGAGCAGTTCTTC
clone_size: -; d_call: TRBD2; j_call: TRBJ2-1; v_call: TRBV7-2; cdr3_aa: CASSLEVLAGNNEQFF; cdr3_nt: TGTGCCAGCAGCTTAGAGGTGCTAGCGGGGAATAATGAGCAGTTCTTC
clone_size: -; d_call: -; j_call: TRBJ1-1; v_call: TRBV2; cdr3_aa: CASSAGAPEAFF; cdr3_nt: TGTGCCAGCAGCGCAGGGGCCCCTGAAGCTTTCTTT
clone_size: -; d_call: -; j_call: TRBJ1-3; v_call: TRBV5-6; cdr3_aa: CASSLFSGNTIYF; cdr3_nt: TGTGCCAGCAGCTTATTCTCTGGAAACACCATATATTTT
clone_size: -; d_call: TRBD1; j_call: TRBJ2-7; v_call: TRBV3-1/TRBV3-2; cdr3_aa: CASSLGQGEQYF; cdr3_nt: TGTGCCAGCAGCCTCGGACAGGGGGAGCAGTACTTC
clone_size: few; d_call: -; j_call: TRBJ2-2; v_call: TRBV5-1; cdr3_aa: CASSLSPKRNTGELFF; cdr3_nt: TGCGCCAGCAGCTTGTCGCCAAAGAGGAACACCGGGGAGCTGTTTTTT
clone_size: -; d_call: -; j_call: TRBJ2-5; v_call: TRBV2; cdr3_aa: CASSANLGETQYF; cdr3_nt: TGTGCCAGCAGTGCAAACTTGGGAGAGACCCAGTACTTC
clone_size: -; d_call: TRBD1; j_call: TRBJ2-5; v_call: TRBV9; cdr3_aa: CASSTVTGSETQYF; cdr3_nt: TGTGCCAGCAGCACTGTGACAGGGTCGGAGACCCAGTACTTC
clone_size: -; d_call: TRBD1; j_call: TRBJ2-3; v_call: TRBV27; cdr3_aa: CASSLFGPGGADTQYF; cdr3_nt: TGTGCCAGCAGTTTATTCGGACCAGGGGGAGCAGATACGCAGTATTTT
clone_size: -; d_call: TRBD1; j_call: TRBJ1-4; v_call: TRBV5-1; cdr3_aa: CASSGGDSSTNEKLFF; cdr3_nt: TGCGCCAGCAGCGGGGGGGACAGTTCAACTAATGAAAAACTGTTTTTT
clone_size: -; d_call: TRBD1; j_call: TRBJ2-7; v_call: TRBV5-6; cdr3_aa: CASSSQGQGFYEQYF; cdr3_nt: TGTGCCAGCAGCTCCCAAGGACAGGGTTTTTACGAGCAGTACTTC
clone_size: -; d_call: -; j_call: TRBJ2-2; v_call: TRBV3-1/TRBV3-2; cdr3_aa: CASSRSGELFF; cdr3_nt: TGTGCCAGCAGCCGTTCTGGGGAGCTGTTTTTT
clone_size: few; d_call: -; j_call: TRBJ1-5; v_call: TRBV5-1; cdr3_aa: CASSLAGGINQPQHF; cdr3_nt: TGCGCCAGCAGCTTGGCGGGGGGAATTAATCAGCCCCAGCATTTT
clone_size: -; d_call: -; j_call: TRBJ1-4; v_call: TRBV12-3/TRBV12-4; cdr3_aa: CASSLYEKLFF; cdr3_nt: TGTGCCAGCAGTTTATATGAAAAACTGTTTTTT
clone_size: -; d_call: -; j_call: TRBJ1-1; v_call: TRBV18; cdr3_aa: CASSDNDAALTEGEAFF; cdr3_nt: TGTGCCAGCTCAGACAATGACGCGGCGCTAACTGAGGGTGAAGCTTTCTTT
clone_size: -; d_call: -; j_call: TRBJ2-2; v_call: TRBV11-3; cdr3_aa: CASSLANGELFF; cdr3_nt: TGTGCCAGCAGCTTAGCCAACGGGGAGCTGTTTTTT
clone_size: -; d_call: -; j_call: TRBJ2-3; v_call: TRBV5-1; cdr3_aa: CASSSGRRADTQYF; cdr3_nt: TGCGCCAGCAGCTCGGGCCGGAGGGCAGATACGCAGTATTTT
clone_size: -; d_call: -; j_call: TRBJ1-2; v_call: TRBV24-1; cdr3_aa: CATNRGDNYGYTF; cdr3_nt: TGTGCCACCAATCGGGGAGATAACTATGGCTACACCTTC
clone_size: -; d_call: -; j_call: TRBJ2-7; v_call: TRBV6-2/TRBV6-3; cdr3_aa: CASSYSTFREQYF; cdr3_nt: TGTGCCAGCAGTTACTCTACCTTCCGCGAGCAGTACTTC
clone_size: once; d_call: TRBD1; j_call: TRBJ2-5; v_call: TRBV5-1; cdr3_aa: CASSLARTGSRETQYF; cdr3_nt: TGCGCCAGCAGCTTGGCCCGGACAGGATCACGGGAGACCCAGTACTTC